This T cell receptor (beta chain) was sequenced for a study of cytomegalovirus exposure and HLA in healthy donors. Notes on the study in general: Donors were assumed by presence/absence analyses to have roughly uniform sequencing depth. Most TCR sequences were seen very rarely across donors, but some public TCRs occurred in many.

Germline loops: CDR1 KGHSH, CDR2 LQKENI. The V gene end was trimmed by 0 bases and the J gene end by 11 bases; junction bases not matched to a gene: 11. The CDR3 length is 15 residues. Note on this clone: The antigen is undetermined.

Amplification used 60 Vbeta primers and 13 Jbeta primers. Sequenced by immunoSEQ multiplex PCR; TCRdb stores in-frame clones only, minus some. The repertoire holds under 150,000 clones, with 70% to 85% as singletons. This TCR was sampled from a male donor in good health and CMV-seronegative. The sequenced sample consisted of PBMCs. The chain uses TRBV18 and TRBJ1-1, with 8 bases aligning to TRBD1. The CDR3 sequence: CASSPPGGAGGLAFF. The DNA for the CDR3 is TGTGCCAGCTCACCACCGGGTGGGGCAGGGGGCCTGGCTTTCTTT.